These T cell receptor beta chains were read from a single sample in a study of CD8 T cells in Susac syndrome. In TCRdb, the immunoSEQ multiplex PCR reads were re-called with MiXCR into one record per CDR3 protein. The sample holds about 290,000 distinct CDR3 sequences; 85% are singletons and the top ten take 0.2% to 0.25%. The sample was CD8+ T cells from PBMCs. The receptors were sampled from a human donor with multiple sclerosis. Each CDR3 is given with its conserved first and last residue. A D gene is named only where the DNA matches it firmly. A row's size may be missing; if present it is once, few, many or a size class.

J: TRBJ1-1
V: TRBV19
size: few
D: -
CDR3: CASSKDGGRNTEAFF
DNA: TGTGCCAGTAGTAAGGACGGAGGGAGGAACACTGAAGCTTTCTTT

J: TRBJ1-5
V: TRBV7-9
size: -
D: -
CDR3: CASSLPGINQPQHF
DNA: TGTGCCAGCAGCCTACCCGGCATCAATCAGCCCCAGCATTTT

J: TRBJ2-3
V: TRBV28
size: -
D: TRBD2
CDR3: CASSSPFITSGRAKDTQYF
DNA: TGTGCCAGCAGTTCCCCCTTTATTACTAGCGGGAGGGCCAAAGATACGCAGTATTTT

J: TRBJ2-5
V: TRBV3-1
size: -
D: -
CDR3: CASSQVGARASQETQYF
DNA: TGTGCCAGCAGCCAAGTCGGGGCCCGGGCGAGCCAAGAGACCCAGTACTTC

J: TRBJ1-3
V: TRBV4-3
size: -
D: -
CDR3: CASSQGQGGSGNTIYF
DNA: TGCGCCAGCAGCCAAGGTCAGGGTGGTTCTGGAAACACCATATATTTT

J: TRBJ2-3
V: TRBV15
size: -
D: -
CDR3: CATSREWTVTDTQYF
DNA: TGTGCCACCAGCAGAGAATGGACAGTCACAGATACGCAGTATTTT

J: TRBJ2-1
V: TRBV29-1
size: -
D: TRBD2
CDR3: CSGDQREGEHNEQFF
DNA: TGCAGCGGCGACCAGCGGGAGGGTGAACACAATGAGCAGTTCTTC

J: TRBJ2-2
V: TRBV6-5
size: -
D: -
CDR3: CASRPGGGNTGELFF
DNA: TGTGCCAGCAGGCCTGGGGGAGGGAACACCGGGGAGCTGTTTTTT

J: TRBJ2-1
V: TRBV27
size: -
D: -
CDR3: CASSFDSANSEQFF
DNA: TGTGCCAGCAGTTTTGACTCTGCCAACAGTGAGCAGTTCTTC

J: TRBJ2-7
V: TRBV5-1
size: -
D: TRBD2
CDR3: CASSQLAGDYEQYF
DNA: TGCGCCAGCAGCCAATTAGCGGGAGACTACGAGCAGTACTTC

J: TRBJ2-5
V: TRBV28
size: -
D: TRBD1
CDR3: CASTASEGASETQYF
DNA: TGTGCCAGCACCGCGAGCGAGGGGGCTTCTGAGACCCAGTACTTC

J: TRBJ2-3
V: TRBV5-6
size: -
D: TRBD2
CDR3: CASGKLAGLTDTQYF
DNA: TGTGCCAGCGGAAAACTAGCGGGACTCACAGATACGCAGTATTTT

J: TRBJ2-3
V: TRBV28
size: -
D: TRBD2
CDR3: CASSLGASGRIDTQYF
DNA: TGTGCCAGCAGTTTGGGCGCTAGCGGGAGGATAGATACGCAGTATTTT

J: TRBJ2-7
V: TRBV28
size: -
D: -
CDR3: CASTSLGQGYEQYF
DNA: TGTGCCAGCACCTCACTGGGGCAGGGCTACGAGCAGTACTTC

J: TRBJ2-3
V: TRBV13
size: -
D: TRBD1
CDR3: CASSQTGGTDTQYF
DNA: TGTGCCAGCAGCCAAACAGGGGGGACAGATACGCAGTATTTT

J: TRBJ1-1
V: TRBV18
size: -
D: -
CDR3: CASSPEVDGTEAFF
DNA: TGTGCCAGCTCCCCGGAGGTGGACGGCACTGAAGCTTTCTTT

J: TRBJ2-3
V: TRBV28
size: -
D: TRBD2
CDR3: CASSLRTSGREDTQYF
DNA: TGTGCCAGCAGCCTTAGGACTAGCGGGAGGGAAGATACGCAGTATTTT

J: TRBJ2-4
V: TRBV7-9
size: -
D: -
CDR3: CASSSEAEGANIQYF
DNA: TGTGCCAGCAGCTCCGAGGCGGAAGGGGCTAACATTCAGTACTTC

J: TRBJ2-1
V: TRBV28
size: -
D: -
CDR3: CASNFQGSYNEQFF
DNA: TGTGCCAGCAATTTCCAGGGGTCCTACAATGAGCAGTTCTTC

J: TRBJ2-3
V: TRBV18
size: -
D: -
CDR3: CASSPPRVSTDTQYF
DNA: TGTGCCAGCTCACCTCCCAGGGTTAGCACAGATACGCAGTATTTT

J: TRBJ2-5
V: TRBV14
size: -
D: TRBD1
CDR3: CASSTLLTGEHPETQYF
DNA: TGTGCCAGCAGCACCCTTCTTACAGGGGAGCACCCCGAGACCCAGTACTTC

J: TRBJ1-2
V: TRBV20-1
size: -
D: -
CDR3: CSAIDTLNGYGYTF
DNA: TGCAGTGCGATCGACACCCTGAATGGATATGGCTACACCTTC

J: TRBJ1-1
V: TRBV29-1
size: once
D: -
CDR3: CSVGTLNTEAFF
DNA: TGCAGCGTCGGCACCCTAAACACTGAAGCTTTCTTT

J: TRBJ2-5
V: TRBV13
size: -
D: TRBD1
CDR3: CASSGTAQETQYF
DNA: TGTGCCAGCAGCGGGACAGCCCAAGAGACCCAGTACTTC

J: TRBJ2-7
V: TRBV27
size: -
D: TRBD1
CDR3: CASEGQGLHEQYF
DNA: TGTGCCAGCGAGGGACAGGGGCTCCACGAGCAGTACTTC

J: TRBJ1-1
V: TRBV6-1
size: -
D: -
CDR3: CASSSGGGLEAFF
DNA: TGTGCCAGCAGTTCCGGCGGCGGGCTTGAAGCTTTCTTT

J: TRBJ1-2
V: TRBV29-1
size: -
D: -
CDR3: CSALGDGETNGYTF
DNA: TGCAGCGCCCTGGGCGACGGGGAGACTAATGGCTACACCTTC

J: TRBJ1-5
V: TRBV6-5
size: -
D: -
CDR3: CASSPIAEFNQPQHF
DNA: TGTGCCAGCAGTCCGATAGCGGAGTTCAATCAGCCCCAGCATTTT

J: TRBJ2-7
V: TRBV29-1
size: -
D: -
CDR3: CSVPSGVGAYEQYF
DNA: TGCAGCGTCCCTAGTGGAGTAGGCGCCTACGAGCAGTACTTC

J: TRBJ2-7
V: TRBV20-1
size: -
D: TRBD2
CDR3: CSASAPGLAGQDEQYF
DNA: TGCAGTGCTAGTGCACCGGGACTAGCGGGACAAGACGAGCAGTACTTC

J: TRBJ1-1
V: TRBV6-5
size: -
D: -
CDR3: CASSYAGWLSNTEAFF
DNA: TGTGCCAGCAGTTACGCAGGGTGGCTTTCGAACACTGAAGCTTTCTTT

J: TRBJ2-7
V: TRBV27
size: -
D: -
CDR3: CASTFTGGTYEQYF
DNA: TGTGCCAGCACCTTTACGGGGGGCACCTACGAGCAGTACTTC

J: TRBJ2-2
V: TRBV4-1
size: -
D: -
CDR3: CASSPSDGELFF
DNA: TGCGCCAGCAGCCCCTCGGACGGGGAGCTGTTTTTT

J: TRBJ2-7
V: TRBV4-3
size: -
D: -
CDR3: CASSQDRARSYEQYF
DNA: TGCGCCAGCAGCCAAGATAGGGCCAGATCCTACGAGCAGTACTTC

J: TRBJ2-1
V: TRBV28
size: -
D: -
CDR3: CASSIIVGRYNEQFF
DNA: TGTGCCAGCAGCATCATTGTCGGCAGGTACAATGAGCAGTTCTTC

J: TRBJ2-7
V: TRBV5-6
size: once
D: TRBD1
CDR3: CASSLVGQGASGEQYF
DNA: TGTGCCAGCAGCTTGGTAGGACAGGGGGCGTCCGGCGAGCAGTACTTC

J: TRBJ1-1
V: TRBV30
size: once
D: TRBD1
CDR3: CAWTAGGDRVVGSTEAFF
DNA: TGTGCCTGGACTGCCGGTGGGGACAGGGTGGTTGGGAGCACTGAAGCTTTCTTT

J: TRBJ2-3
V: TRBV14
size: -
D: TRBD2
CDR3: CASKPSGPPTDTQYF
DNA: TGTGCCAGCAAGCCTAGCGGACCCCCCACAGATACGCAGTATTTT

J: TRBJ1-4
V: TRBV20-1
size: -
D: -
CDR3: CSAQSSEATNEKLFF
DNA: TGCAGTGCCCAGTCTTCAGAGGCAACTAATGAAAAACTGTTTTTT

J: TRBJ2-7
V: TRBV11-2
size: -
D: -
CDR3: CASSFGGYYEQYF
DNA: TGTGCCAGCAGCTTCGGGGGTTACTACGAGCAGTACTTC

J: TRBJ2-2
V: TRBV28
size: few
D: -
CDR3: CASSPWTENTGELFF
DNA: TGTGCCAGCAGTCCCTGGACAGAGAACACCGGGGAGCTGTTTTTT

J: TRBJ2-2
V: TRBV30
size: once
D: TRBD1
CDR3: CAWTGGSNTGELFF
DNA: TGTGCCTGGACAGGGGGTTCGAACACCGGGGAGCTGTTTTTT

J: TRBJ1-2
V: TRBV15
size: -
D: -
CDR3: CATSRDTFGGGYGYTF
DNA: TGTGCCACCAGCAGAGATACTTTTGGGGGCGGCTATGGCTACACCTTC